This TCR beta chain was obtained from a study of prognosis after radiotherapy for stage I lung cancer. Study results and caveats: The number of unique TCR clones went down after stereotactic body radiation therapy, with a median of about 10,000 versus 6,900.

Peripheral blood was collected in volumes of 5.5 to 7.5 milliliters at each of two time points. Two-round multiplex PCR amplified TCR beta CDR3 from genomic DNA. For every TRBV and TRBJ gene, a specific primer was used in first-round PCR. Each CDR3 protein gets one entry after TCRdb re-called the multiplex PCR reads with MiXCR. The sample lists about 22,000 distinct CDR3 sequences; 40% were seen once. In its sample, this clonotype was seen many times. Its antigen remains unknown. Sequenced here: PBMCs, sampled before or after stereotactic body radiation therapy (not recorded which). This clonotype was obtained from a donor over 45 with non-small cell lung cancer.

The CDR3 region is CSARMQATMNTEAFF. In DNA form, the CDR3 reads TGCAGTGCTAGAATGCAGGCAACTATGAACACTGAAGCTTTCTTT. The chain recombines TRBV20-1 with TRBJ1-1; D unresolved. V was pared by 2 bases and J by 0 bases, with 13 bases between. CDR1 and CDR2 from the germline V gene are DFQATT and SNEGSKA (reference sequence). The CDR3 length is 15 residues.